Listed below are T cell receptor beta chains from one sample, sequenced in a study of blood T cell repertoires in COVID-19. Method: immunoSEQ multiplex PCR; TCRdb's copy keeps in-frame clones and lacks some. The table has some 72,000 clones, 70% to 90% seen once. The sample comprised peripheral blood. These receptors all stem from a man aged 45-65 years with active COVID-19. Each CDR3 is given with its conserved first and last residue. A D gene is named only where the DNA matches it firmly. Clone size appears in some rows only: once, few, many, or a class for an expanded clone.

V gene: TRBV4-1
clone size: once
J gene: TRBJ2-7
D gene: .
CDR3 protein: CASSQRQGGYEQYF
CDR3 DNA: TGCGCCAGCAGCCAACGGCAGGGGGGCTACGAGCAGTACTTC

V gene: TRBV4-1
clone size: .
J gene: TRBJ1-4
D gene: .
CDR3 protein: CASSQGSPREKLFF
CDR3 DNA: TGCGCCAGCAGCCAAGGATCCCCGCGGGAAAAACTGTTTTTT

V gene: TRBV11-2
clone size: .
J gene: TRBJ2-1
D gene: .
CDR3 protein: CASSLRADRSYNEQFF
CDR3 DNA: TGTGCCAGCAGCTTACGAGCGGACCGCTCCTACAATGAGCAGTTCTTC

V gene: TRBV5-4
clone size: .
J gene: TRBJ2-6
D gene: TRBD1
CDR3 protein: CASSLQGATGANVLTF
CDR3 DNA: TGTGCCAGCAGCTTACAGGGGGCGACTGGGGCCAACGTCCTGACTTTC

V gene: TRBV15
clone size: .
J gene: TRBJ2-1
D gene: TRBD2
CDR3 protein: CATSRSAGGSYNEQFF
CDR3 DNA: TGTGCCACCAGCAGATCCGCGGGAGGTTCCTACAATGAGCAGTTCTTC

V gene: TRBV10-3
clone size: .
J gene: TRBJ1-2
D gene: TRBD1
CDR3 protein: CAISVGTGDGYTF
CDR3 DNA: TGTGCCATCAGCGTCGGGACAGGGGATGGCTACACCTTC

V gene: TRBV27
clone size: .
J gene: TRBJ1-1
D gene: .
CDR3 protein: CASSLGGGTEAFF
CDR3 DNA: TGTGCCAGCAGTTTAGGGGGGGGGACTGAAGCTTTCTTT

V gene: TRBV18
clone size: .
J gene: TRBJ1-3
D gene: .
CDR3 protein: CASSPLTASGNTIYF
CDR3 DNA: TGTGCCAGCTCACCGCTGACAGCCTCTGGAAACACCATATATTTT

V gene: TRBV7-7
clone size: few
J gene: TRBJ1-3
D gene: .
CDR3 protein: CASSPGPGSSGNTIYF
CDR3 DNA: TGTGCCAGCAGCCCTGGGCCGGGGAGCTCTGGAAACACCATATATTTT

V gene: TRBV6-2/TRBV6-3
clone size: .
J gene: TRBJ2-5
D gene: TRBD2
CDR3 protein: CASSLLAGGPQGETQYF
CDR3 DNA: TGTGCCAGCAGTCTTTTAGCGGGAGGGCCTCAGGGAGAGACCCAGTACTTC

V gene: TRBV5-1
clone size: .
J gene: TRBJ1-2
D gene: TRBD1
CDR3 protein: CASSWDRGGGYTF
CDR3 DNA: TGCGCCAGCAGCTGGGACAGGGGGGGAGGCTACACCTTC

V gene: TRBV2
clone size: .
J gene: TRBJ2-2
D gene: TRBD2
CDR3 protein: CATAPGLATGELFF
CDR3 DNA: TGTGCCACTGCCCCGGGACTAGCCACCGGGGAGCTGTTTTTT

V gene: TRBV5-4
clone size: .
J gene: TRBJ1-4
D gene: .
CDR3 protein: CASSGGGGAGEKLFF
CDR3 DNA: TGTGCCAGCAGCGGCGGGGGGGGCGCCGGTGAAAAACTGTTTTTT

V gene: TRBV5-1
clone size: .
J gene: TRBJ1-4
D gene: TRBD1
CDR3 protein: CASSLQGATNEKLFF
CDR3 DNA: TGCGCCAGCAGCTTGCAGGGGGCAACTAATGAAAAACTGTTTTTT

V gene: TRBV28
clone size: .
J gene: TRBJ2-7
D gene: TRBD1
CDR3 protein: CASSDGTGPRRSSYEQYF
CDR3 DNA: TGTGCCAGCAGTGACGGGACAGGCCCACGGAGGAGCTCCTACGAGCAGTACTTC

V gene: TRBV4-3
clone size: .
J gene: TRBJ2-3
D gene: .
CDR3 protein: CASSQDPMSGTDTQYF
CDR3 DNA: TGCGCCAGCAGCCAAGACCCGATGAGCGGCACAGATACGCAGTATTTT

V gene: TRBV6-6
clone size: .
J gene: TRBJ2-7
D gene: TRBD2
CDR3 protein: CASSETSATYEQYF
CDR3 DNA: TGTGCCAGCAGCGAAACTAGCGCAACCTACGAGCAGTACTTC

V gene: TRBV24-1
clone size: .
J gene: TRBJ2-1
D gene: TRBD2
CDR3 protein: CATGVAGLDEQFF
CDR3 DNA: TGTGCCACCGGGGTAGCGGGCTTGGATGAGCAGTTCTTC

V gene: TRBV18
clone size: .
J gene: TRBJ1-1
D gene: TRBD1
CDR3 protein: CASSPQTGTGGWYTEAFF
CDR3 DNA: TGTGCCAGCTCACCGCAAACCGGGACAGGAGGCTGGTACACTGAAGCTTTCTTT

V gene: TRBV27
clone size: .
J gene: TRBJ2-7
D gene: TRBD2
CDR3 protein: CASSRTSGAYEQYF
CDR3 DNA: TGTGCCAGCAGCAGGACTAGCGGGGCCTACGAGCAGTACTTC

V gene: TRBV7-6
clone size: .
J gene: TRBJ1-5
D gene: .
CDR3 protein: CASSLSVSQPQHF
CDR3 DNA: TGTGCCAGCAGCTTATCAGTAAGTCAGCCCCAGCATTTT

V gene: TRBV28
clone size: .
J gene: TRBJ1-1
D gene: .
CDR3 protein: CASSLQGQGAFF
CDR3 DNA: TGTGCCAGCAGTTTACAGGGTCAGGGCGCTTTCTTT

V gene: TRBV12-5
clone size: .
J gene: TRBJ2-3
D gene: TRBD1
CDR3 protein: CASDVTYRGRDTQYF
CDR3 DNA: TGTGCTAGTGACGTCACATACAGGGGAAGAGATACGCAGTATTTT

V gene: TRBV3-1/TRBV3-2
clone size: .
J gene: TRBJ2-7
D gene: TRBD2
CDR3 protein: CASSQGFGRAYEQYF
CDR3 DNA: TGTGCCAGCAGCCAAGGTTTCGGGAGGGCCTACGAGCAGTACTTC

V gene: TRBV7-8
clone size: .
J gene: TRBJ2-7
D gene: TRBD2
CDR3 protein: CASSFGLISGRHYEQYF
CDR3 DNA: TGTGCCAGCAGCTTTGGCCTAATTAGCGGGAGGCACTACGAGCAGTACTTC

V gene: TRBV6-5
clone size: once
J gene: TRBJ2-1
D gene: TRBD2
CDR3 protein: CASSYTTSGYNEQFF
CDR3 DNA: TGTGCCAGCAGTTACACTACTAGCGGTTACAATGAGCAGTTCTTC

V gene: TRBV6-1
clone size: .
J gene: TRBJ2-2
D gene: .
CDR3 protein: CASSEVGGGELFF
CDR3 DNA: TGTGCCAGCAGTGAAGTCGGAGGCGGGGAGCTGTTTTTT

V gene: TRBV10-3
clone size: .
J gene: TRBJ2-1
D gene: TRBD2
CDR3 protein: CAISEPTSGRASEQFF
CDR3 DNA: TGTGCCATCAGTGAGCCGACTAGCGGGAGGGCTAGTGAGCAGTTCTTC

V gene: TRBV30
clone size: .
J gene: TRBJ1-4
D gene: .
CDR3 protein: CAWSSPIKLFF
CDR3 DNA: TGTGCCTGGAGCTCCCCTATAAAACTGTTTTTT

V gene: TRBV3-1/TRBV3-2
clone size: .
J gene: TRBJ2-3
D gene: .
CDR3 protein: CASSQAGRADTQYF
CDR3 DNA: TGTGCCAGCAGCCAAGCAGGGCGCGCAGATACGCAGTATTTT

V gene: TRBV28
clone size: .
J gene: TRBJ2-4
D gene: .
CDR3 protein: CASSEGRETASPKDIQYF
CDR3 DNA: TGTGCCAGCAGTGAGGGGCGGGAAACGGCCTCCCCCAAAGACATTCAGTACTTC

V gene: TRBV6-5
clone size: few
J gene: TRBJ1-5
D gene: .
CDR3 protein: CASSYQGNQPQHF
CDR3 DNA: TGTGCCAGCAGTTATCAGGGAAATCAGCCCCAGCATTTT

V gene: TRBV19
clone size: few
J gene: TRBJ1-1
D gene: .
CDR3 protein: CASSRIGSLLGPTTEAFF
CDR3 DNA: TGTGCCAGTAGTAGAATCGGGTCCCTCTTGGGGCCAACGACTGAAGCTTTCTTT

V gene: TRBV3-1/TRBV3-2
clone size: .
J gene: TRBJ2-7
D gene: TRBD2
CDR3 protein: CASSHSWTSGIVYEQYF
CDR3 DNA: TGTGCCAGCAGCCATTCCTGGACTAGCGGGATTGTGTACGAGCAGTACTTC

V gene: TRBV5-8
clone size: .
J gene: TRBJ2-7
D gene: TRBD1
CDR3 protein: CASSRTGGWYEQYF
CDR3 DNA: TGTGCCAGCAGCAGGACAGGGGGGTGGTACGAGCAGTACTTC

V gene: TRBV19
clone size: .
J gene: TRBJ1-1
D gene: .
CDR3 protein: CASRDGDWNTEAFF
CDR3 DNA: TGTGCCAGTAGGGACGGGGACTGGAACACTGAAGCTTTCTTT

V gene: TRBV18
clone size: .
J gene: TRBJ2-7
D gene: TRBD2
CDR3 protein: CASSPSGRVYEQYF
CDR3 DNA: TGTGCCAGCTCACCTAGCGGGAGGGTGTACGAGCAGTACTTC

V gene: TRBV6-1
clone size: .
J gene: TRBJ2-7
D gene: .
CDR3 protein: CASSEMRYEQYF
CDR3 DNA: TGTGCCAGCAGTGAAATGCGGTACGAGCAGTACTTC

V gene: TRBV9
clone size: .
J gene: TRBJ1-1
D gene: .
CDR3 protein: CASSVGGGLTEAFF
CDR3 DNA: TGTGCCAGCAGCGTAGGTGGAGGACTCACTGAAGCTTTCTTT

V gene: TRBV20-1
clone size: .
J gene: TRBJ2-7
D gene: .
CDR3 protein: CSATAYEQYF
CDR3 DNA: TGCAGTGCTACCGCCTACGAGCAGTACTTC

V gene: TRBV7-9
clone size: few
J gene: TRBJ2-1
D gene: .
CDR3 protein: CASSLGGGRLDEQFF
CDR3 DNA: TGTGCCAGCAGCTTAGGAGGGGGACGATTGGATGAGCAGTTCTTC

V gene: TRBV7-9
clone size: .
J gene: TRBJ1-1
D gene: .
CDR3 protein: CASKIGVSAPKTNTEAFF
CDR3 DNA: TGTGCCAGCAAAATCGGGGTTTCAGCCCCCAAAACGAACACTGAAGCTTTCTTT

V gene: TRBV24-1
clone size: .
J gene: TRBJ2-1
D gene: .
CDR3 protein: CATSDSWGLHSYNEQFF
CDR3 DNA: TGTGCCACCAGTGATTCCTGGGGACTCCACTCCTACAATGAGCAGTTCTTC